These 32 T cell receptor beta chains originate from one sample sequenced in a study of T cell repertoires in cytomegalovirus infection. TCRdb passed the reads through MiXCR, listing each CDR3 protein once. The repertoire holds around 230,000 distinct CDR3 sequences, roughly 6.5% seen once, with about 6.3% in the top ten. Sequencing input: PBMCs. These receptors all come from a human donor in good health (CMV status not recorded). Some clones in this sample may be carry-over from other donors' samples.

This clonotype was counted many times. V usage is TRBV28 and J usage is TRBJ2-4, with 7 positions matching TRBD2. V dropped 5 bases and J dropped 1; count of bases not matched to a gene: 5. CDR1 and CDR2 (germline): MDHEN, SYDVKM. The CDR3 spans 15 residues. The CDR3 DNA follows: TGTGCCAGCAGTCTCGACGGGGGGGCCAAAAACATTCAGTACTTC. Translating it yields CASSLDGGAKNIQYF.

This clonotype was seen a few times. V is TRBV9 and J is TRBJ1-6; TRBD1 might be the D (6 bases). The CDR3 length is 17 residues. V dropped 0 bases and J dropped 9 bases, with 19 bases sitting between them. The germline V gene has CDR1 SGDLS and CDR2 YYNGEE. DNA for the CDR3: TGTGCCAGCAGCGTAGATCCAGGGGTTAATATAGGTTCACCCCTCCACTTT. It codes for CASSVDPGVNIGSPLHF. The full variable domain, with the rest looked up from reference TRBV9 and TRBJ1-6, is DSGVTQTPKHLITATGQRVTLRCSPRSGDLSVYWYQQSLDQGLQFLIQYYNGEERAKGNILERFSAQQFPDLHSELNLSSLELGDSALYFCASSVDPGVNIGSPLHFGNGTRLTVT.

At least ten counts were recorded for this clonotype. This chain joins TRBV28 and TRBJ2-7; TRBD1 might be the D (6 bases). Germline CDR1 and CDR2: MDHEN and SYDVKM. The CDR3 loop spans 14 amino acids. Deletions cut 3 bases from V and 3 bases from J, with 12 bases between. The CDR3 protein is CASSFYGQLYEQYF. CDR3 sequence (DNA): TGTGCCAGCAGTTTCTATGGACAGCTCTACGAGCAGTACTTC.

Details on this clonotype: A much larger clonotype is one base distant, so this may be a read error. The CDR3 DNA follows: TGCGCCAGCAGCCAAGAGCCGTTCCTAGCGGGGGGAGGCAATGAGGAGTTCTTC. This translates into CASSQEPFLAGGGNEEFF. This chain links TRBV4-1 with TRBJ2-1; 11 nucleotides agree with TRBD2. Germline V lookup: CDR1 MGHRA, CDR2 YSYEKL. The CDR3 loop spans 18 amino acids.

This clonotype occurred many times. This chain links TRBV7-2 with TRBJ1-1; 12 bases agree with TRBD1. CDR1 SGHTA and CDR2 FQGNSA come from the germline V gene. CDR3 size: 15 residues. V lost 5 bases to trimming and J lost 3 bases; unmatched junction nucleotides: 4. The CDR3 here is CASSPGTGGHTEAFF. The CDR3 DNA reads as TGTGCCAGCAGCCCGGGGACAGGGGGCCACACTGAAGCTTTCTTT.

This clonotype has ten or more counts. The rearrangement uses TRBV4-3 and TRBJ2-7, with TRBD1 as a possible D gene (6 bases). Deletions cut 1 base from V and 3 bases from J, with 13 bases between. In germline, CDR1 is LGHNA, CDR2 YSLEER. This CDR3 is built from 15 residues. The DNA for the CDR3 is TGCGCCAGCAGCCAAGTGGGGGCAGGGAGCTACGAGCAGTACTTC. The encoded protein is CASSQVGAGSYEQYF.

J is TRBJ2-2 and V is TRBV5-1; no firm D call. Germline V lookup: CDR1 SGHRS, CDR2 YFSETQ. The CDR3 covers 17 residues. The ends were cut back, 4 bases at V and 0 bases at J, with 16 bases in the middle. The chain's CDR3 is CASSGPSFGSNTGELFF. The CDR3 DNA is TGCGCCAGCAGCGGCCCATCTTTCGGATCGAACACCGGGGAGCTGTTTTTT.

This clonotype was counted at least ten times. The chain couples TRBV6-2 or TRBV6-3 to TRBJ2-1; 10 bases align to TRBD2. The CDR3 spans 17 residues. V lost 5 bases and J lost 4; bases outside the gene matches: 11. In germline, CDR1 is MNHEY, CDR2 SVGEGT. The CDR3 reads CASSRRWSGGAYNEQFF. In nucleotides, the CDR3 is TGTGCCAGCAGTCGGAGATGGAGCGGGGGGGCTTACAATGAGCAGTTCTTC.

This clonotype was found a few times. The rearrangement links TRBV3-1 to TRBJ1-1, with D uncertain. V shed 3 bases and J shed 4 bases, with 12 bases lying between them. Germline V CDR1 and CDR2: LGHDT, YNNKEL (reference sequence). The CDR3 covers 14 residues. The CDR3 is CASSQSIEGTEAFF. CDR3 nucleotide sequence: TGTGCCAGCAGCCAGAGCATAGAAGGCACTGAAGCTTTCTTT.

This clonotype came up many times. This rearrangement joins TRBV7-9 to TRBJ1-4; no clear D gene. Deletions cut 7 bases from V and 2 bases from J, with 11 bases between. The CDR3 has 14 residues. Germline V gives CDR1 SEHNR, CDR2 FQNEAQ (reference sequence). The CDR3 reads CASNYDRTNEKLFF. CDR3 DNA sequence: TGTGCCAGCAACTACGATAGGACTAATGAAAAACTGTTTTTT.

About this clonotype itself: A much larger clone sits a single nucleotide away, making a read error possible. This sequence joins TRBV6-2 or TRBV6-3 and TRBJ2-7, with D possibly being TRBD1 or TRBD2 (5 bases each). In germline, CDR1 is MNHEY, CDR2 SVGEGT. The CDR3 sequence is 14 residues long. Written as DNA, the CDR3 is TGTGCCCGCAGTTACGAGTGGGGGAACCACGAGCAGTACTTC. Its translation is CARSYEWGNHEQYF.

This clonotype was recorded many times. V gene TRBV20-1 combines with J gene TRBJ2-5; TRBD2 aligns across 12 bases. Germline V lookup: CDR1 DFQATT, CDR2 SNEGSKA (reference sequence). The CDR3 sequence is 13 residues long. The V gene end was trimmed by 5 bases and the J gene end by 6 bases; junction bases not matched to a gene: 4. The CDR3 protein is CSALAGGTKTQYF. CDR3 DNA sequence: TGCAGTGCTCTAGCGGGGGGGACGAAGACCCAGTACTTC.

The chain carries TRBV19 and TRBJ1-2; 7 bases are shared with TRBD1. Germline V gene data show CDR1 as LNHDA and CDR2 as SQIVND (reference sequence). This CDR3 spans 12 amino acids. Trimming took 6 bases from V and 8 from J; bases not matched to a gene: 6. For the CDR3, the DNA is TGTGCCAGTAGGTTGGGACAGAGGGGCTACACCTTC. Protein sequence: CASRLGQRGYTF.

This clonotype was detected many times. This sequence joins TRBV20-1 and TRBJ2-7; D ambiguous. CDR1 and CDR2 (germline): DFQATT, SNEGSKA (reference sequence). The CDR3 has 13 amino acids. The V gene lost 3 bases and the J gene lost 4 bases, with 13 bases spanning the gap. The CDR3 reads CSASKNPSYEQYF. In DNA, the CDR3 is TGCAGTGCTAGCAAGAATCCGAGTTACGAGCAGTACTTC.

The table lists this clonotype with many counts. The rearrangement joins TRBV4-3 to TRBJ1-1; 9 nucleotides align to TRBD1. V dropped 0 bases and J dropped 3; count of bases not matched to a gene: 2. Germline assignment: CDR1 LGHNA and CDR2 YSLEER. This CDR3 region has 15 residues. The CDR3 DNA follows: TGCGCCAGCAGCCAAGAAGGACAGGGGTACACTGAAGCTTTCTTT. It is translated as CASSQEGQGYTEAFF.

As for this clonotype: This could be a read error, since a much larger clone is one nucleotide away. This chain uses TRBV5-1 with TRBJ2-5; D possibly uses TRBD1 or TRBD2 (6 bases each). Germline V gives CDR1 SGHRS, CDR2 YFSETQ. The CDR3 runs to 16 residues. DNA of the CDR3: TGCGCCAGCAGCTTGGGAGGGGGGAGAAACCAAGAGACCCTGTACTTC. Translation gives CASSLGGGRNQETLYF.

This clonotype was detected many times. Here the CDR3 reads CASRLRESNQPQHF. The CDR3 DNA reads as TGTGCCAGCCGACTCCGGGAGAGCAATCAGCCCCAGCATTTT. This rearrangement joins TRBV12-3 or TRBV12-4 to TRBJ1-5, with D unclear. Trimming left V 8 bases short and J 1 base short, with 12 bases between. This CDR3 spans 14 amino acids.

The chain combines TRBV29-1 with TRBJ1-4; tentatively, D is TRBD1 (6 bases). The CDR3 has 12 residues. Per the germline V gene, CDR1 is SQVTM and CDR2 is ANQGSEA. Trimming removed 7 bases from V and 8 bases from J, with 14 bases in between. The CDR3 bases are TGCAGCGCCACCTCAGGGGCCGAAAAACTGTTTTTT. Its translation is CSATSGAEKLFF. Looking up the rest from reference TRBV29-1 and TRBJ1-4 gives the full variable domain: SAVISQKPSRDICQRGTSLTIQCQVDSQVTMMFWYRQQPGQSLTLIATANQGSEATYESGFVIDKFPISRPNLTFSTLTVSNMSPEDSSIYLCSATSGAEKLFFGSGTQLSVL.

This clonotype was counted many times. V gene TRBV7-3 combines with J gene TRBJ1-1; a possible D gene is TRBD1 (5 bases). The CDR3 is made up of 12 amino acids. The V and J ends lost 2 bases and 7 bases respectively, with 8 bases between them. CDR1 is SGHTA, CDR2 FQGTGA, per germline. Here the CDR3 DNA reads TGTGCCAGCAGCTTATTGGGGGGTGAAGCTTTCTTT. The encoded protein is CASSLLGGEAFF.

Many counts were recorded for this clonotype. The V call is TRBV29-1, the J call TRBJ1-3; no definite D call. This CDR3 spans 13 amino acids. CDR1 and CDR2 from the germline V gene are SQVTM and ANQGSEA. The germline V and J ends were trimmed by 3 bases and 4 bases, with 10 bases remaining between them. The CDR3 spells CSVDGGSGNTIYF. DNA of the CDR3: TGCAGCGTTGACGGTGGGTCCGGAAACACCATATATTTT.

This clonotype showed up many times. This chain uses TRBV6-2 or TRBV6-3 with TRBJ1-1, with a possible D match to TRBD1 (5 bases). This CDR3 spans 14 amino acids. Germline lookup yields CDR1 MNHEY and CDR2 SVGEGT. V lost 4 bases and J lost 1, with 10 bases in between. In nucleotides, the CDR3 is TGTGCCAGCAGTTGGGGCTCCCCGAACACTGAAGCTTTCTTT. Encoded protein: CASSWGSPNTEAFF.

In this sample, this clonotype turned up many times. This CDR3 is CASSLTRTGGTEAFF. The CDR3, as DNA: TGTGCCAGCAGCTTGACACGGACAGGGGGCACTGAAGCTTTCTTT. The J gene is TRBJ1-1, the V gene TRBV5-5, with 10 bases identical to TRBD1. Looked up from germline, CDR1 is SGHKS and CDR2 is YYEKEE (reference sequence). Losses at the gene ends were 1 base for V and 4 bases for J; bases not matched to a gene: 4. The CDR3 sequence is 15 residues long.

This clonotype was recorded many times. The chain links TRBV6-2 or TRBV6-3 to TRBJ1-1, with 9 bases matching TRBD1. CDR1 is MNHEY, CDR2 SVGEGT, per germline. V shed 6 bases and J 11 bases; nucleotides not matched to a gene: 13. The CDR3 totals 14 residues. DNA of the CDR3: TGTGCCAGCAGGGATCCGGGACAGGGTAATGTGGCTTTCTTT. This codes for CASRDPGQGNVAFF.

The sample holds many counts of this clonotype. Here the CDR3 reads CASSEVSAKQFF. CDR3 in DNA: TGTGCCAGCAGTGAAGTATCCGCGAAGCAGTTCTTC. This chain uses TRBV2 with TRBJ2-1; D is uncertain. With 1 base removed from V and 11 bases from J, the gap between germline ends came to 9 bases. CDR3 length: 12 residues. The germline CDR1 and CDR2 sequences are SNHLY and FYNNEI.

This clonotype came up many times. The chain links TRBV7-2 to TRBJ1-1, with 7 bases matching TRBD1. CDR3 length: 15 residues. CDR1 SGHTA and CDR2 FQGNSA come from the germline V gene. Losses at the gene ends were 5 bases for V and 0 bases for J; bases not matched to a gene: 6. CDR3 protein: CASSGRQGLNTEAFF. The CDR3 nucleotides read TGTGCCAGCAGCGGTAGACAGGGCTTGAACACTGAAGCTTTCTTT.

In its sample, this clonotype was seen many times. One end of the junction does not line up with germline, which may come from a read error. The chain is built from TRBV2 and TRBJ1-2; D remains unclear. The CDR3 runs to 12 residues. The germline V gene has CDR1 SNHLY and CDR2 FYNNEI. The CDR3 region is CPAFWVNYGYTF. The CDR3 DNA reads TGCCCCGCTTTCTGGGTAAACTATGGCTACACCTTC.

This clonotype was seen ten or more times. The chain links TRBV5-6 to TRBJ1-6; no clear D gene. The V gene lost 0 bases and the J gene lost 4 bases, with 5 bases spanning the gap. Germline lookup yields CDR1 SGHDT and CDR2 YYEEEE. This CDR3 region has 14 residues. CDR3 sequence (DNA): TGTGCCAGCAGCTTGGAGAGGTATAATTCACCCCTCCACTTT. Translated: CASSLERYNSPLHF.

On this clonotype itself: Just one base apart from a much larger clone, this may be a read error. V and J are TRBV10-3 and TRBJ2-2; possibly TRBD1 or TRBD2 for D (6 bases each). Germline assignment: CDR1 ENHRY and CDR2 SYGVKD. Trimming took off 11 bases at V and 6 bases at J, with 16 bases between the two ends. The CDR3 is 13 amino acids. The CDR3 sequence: CAAGRRGPGELFF. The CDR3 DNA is TGTGCCGCGGGGCGCAGGGGTCCCGGGGAGCTGTTTTTT.

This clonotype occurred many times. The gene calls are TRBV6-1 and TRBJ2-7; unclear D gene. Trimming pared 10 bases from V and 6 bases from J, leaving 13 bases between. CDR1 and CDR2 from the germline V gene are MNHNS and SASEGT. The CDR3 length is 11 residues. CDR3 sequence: CATDRRFEQYF. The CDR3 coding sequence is TGTGCCACCGATCGCAGGTTCGAGCAGTACTTC.

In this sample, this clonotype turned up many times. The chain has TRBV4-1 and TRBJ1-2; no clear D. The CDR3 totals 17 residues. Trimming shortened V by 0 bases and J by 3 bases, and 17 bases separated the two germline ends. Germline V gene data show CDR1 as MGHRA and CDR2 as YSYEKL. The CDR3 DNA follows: TGCGCCAGCAGCCAAGACCTCCAACTAGGGTTTTACTATGGCTACACCTTC. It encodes CASSQDLQLGFYYGYTF.

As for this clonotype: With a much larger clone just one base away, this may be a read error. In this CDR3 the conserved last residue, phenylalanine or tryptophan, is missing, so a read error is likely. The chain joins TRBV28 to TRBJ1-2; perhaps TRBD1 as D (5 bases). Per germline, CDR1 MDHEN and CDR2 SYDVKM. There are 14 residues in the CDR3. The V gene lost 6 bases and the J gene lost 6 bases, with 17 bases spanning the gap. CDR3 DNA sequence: TGTGCCAGCAGCCCTAACCTGGGGGAAAATGGCTACACCTTG. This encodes CASSPNLGENGYTL.

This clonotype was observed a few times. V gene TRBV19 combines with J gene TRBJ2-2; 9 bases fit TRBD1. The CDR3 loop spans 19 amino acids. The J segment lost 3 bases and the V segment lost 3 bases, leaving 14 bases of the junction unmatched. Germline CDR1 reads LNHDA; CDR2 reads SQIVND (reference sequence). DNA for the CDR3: TGTGCCAGTAGTATTCTGGGACAGGGTATCATGAGGGACACCGGGGAGCTGTTTTTT. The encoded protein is CASSILGQGIMRDTGELFF.